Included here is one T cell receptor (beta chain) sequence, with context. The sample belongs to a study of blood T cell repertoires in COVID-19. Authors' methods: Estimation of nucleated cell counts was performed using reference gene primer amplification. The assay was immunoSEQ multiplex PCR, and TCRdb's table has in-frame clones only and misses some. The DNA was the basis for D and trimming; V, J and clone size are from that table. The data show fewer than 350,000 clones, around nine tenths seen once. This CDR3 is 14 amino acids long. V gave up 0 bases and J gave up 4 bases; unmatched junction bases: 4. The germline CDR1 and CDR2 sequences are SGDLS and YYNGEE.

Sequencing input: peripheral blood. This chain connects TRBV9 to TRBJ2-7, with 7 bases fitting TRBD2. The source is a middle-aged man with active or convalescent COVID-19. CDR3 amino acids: CASSVDGGRYEQYF. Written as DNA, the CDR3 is TGTGCCAGCAGCGTAGACGGGGGGAGATACGAGCAGTACTTC. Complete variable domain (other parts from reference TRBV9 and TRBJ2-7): DSGVTQTPKHLITATGQRVTLRCSPRSGDLSVYWYQQSLDQGLQFLIQYYNGEERAKGNILERFSAQQFPDLHSELNLSSLELGDSALYFCASSVDGGRYEQYFGPGTRLTVT.